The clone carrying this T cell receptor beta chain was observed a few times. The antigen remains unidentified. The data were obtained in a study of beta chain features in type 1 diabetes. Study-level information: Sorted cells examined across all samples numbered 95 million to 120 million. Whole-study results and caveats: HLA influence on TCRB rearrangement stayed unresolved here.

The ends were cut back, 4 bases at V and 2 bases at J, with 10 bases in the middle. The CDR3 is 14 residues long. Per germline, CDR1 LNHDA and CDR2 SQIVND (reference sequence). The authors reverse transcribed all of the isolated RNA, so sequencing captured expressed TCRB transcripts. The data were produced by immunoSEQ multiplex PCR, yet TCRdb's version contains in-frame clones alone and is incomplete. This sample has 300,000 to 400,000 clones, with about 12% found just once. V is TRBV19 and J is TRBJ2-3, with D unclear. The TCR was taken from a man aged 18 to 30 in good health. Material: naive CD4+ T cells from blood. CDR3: CASSTQATTDTQYF. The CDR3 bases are TGTGCCAGTAGTACTCAGGCCACCACAGATACGCAGTATTTT.